This T cell receptor (beta chain) was documented in a study of HIV-infected patients and healthy controls. Study-wide results and caveats: The seeming recovery of the Gini index after therapy in HIV-infected patients vanished in size-matched data.

Alpha and beta constant-region primers primed reverse transcription of around 500 ng RNA. Using multiplexing indices, alpha and beta chain libraries were generated apart by chain-specific third strand synthesis. From the 5' RACE reads, TCRdb called clonotypes with MiXCR, one entry per CDR3 protein. This table has some 13,000 distinct CDR3 sequences, about 10% appearing once. CDR3 length: 15 residues. Trimming took 8 bases from V and 5 from J, leaving 21 bases between them. This clonotype was detected ten times or more. Antigen: not known. Whole blood was used without fractionation, so all unsorted peripheral T cells were included.

This sequence was found in an adult in good health. The sequenced sample consisted of blood. The chain couples TRBV12-3 or TRBV12-4 to TRBJ1-2; maybe TRBD1 (5 bases). The DNA of the CDR3 is TGTGCCAGCCGGGCGTCCCAGGGTGCGGGGTATGGCTACACCTTC. Its translation: CASRASQGAGYGYTF.